Each of the 11 T cell receptor beta chains below was sequenced from the same sample in a study of T cell responses to AZD1222 COVID-19 vaccine. Using immunoSEQ multiplex PCR, the repertoire was profiled, and TCRdb retains in-frame clones only, with some absent. The profile shows around 69,000 clones, 84% of them singletons. The specimen comprised peripheral blood, sampled on day 0 of AZD1222 vaccination. These TCRs come from an adult in good health.

This chain links TRBV6-5 with TRBJ1-1; 8 positions agree with TRBD1. With 6 bases clipped from V and 4 bases from J, the junction kept 7 bases outside the gene matches. In germline, CDR1 is MNHEY, CDR2 SVGAGI. The CDR3 spans 14 residues. The CDR3 DNA reads as TGTGCCAGCAGCTGGACAGGGAGCGGCACTGAAGCTTTCTTT. Translating gives CASSWTGSGTEAFF.

V gene TRBV5-1 combines with J gene TRBJ2-7, with no clear D. Germline V lookup: CDR1 SGHRS, CDR2 YFSETQ. Deletions cut 1 base from V and 2 bases from J, with 10 bases between. This CDR3 comprises 14 residues. This chain's CDR3 is CASSLLTDPYEQYF. The CDR3 coding sequence is TGCGCCAGCAGCTTGTTAACAGACCCCTACGAGCAGTACTTC.

This chain connects TRBV19 to TRBJ2-1; possibly TRBD1 or TRBD2 for D (6 bases each). The V end was cut by 2 bases, the J end by 10 bases, with 15 bases between. The length of the CDR3 is 14 residues. The germline V gene encodes CDR1 LNHDA and CDR2 SQIVND (reference sequence). CDR3 protein: CASSIRGDLREQFF. The CDR3 nucleotides read TGTGCCAGTAGTATAAGGGGGGACCTCAGGGAGCAGTTCTTC.

The chain has TRBV5-1 and TRBJ2-7; possibly TRBD2 for D (5 bases). The length of the CDR3 is 15 residues. V lost 4 bases and J 6 bases, leaving 20 bases between the germline ends. CDR1 is SGHRS and CDR2 is YFSETQ in the germline V gene. CDR3 region: CASSQQYRIGVEQYF. DNA of the CDR3: TGCGCCAGCAGCCAACAATATCGGATCGGGGTCGAGCAGTACTTC.

The chain is built from TRBV5-6 and TRBJ2-2, with D possibly matching TRBD1 (6 bases). This CDR3 contains 15 residues. Germline V gene sequence: CDR1 SGHDT, CDR2 YYEEEE. Trimming shortened V by 0 bases and J by 4 bases, and 10 bases separated the two germline ends. The CDR3 nucleotides read TGTGCCAGCAGCTTGGGGACAGTGTCCACCGGGGAGCTGTTTTTT. Translating gives CASSLGTVSTGELFF.

The chain links TRBV6-5 to TRBJ2-7; D gene uncertain. V lost 0 bases and J 5 bases, leaving 11 bases between the germline ends. Germline CDR1 reads MNHEY; CDR2 reads SVGAGI. This CDR3 region has 14 residues. This chain's CDR3 is CASSYSGGRDEQYF. For the CDR3, the DNA is TGTGCCAGCAGTTACTCCGGTGGAAGGGACGAGCAGTACTTC.

The gene calls are TRBV5-6 and TRBJ1-3; D is undetermined. This CDR3 is 15 amino acids long. In germline, CDR1 is SGHDT, CDR2 YYEEEE. V dropped 3 bases and J dropped 1 base, with 11 bases sitting between them. The CDR3 DNA sequence: TGTGCCAGCAGCTCCCAGAGTACATCTGGAAACACCATATATTTT. Translated, it gives CASSSQSTSGNTIYF.

V is TRBV15 and J is TRBJ1-6, with D tentatively TRBD1 (5 bases). The ends were cut back, 8 bases at V and 8 bases at J, with 13 bases in the middle. The CDR3 loop spans 13 amino acids. Per the germline V gene, CDR1 is LNHNV and CDR2 is YYDKDF (reference sequence). CDR3 sequence reads: CATARGIDSPLHF. DNA for the CDR3: TGTGCCACCGCACGGGGGATAGATTCACCCCTCCACTTT. The entire variable domain, with the rest obtained from reference TRBV15 and TRBJ1-6, is as follows: DAMVIQNPRYQVTQFGKPVTLSCSQTLNHNVMYWYQQKSSQAPKLLFHYYDKDFNNEADTPDNFQSRRPNTSFCFLDIRSPGLGDTAMYLCATARGIDSPLHFGNGTRLTVT.

The DNA of the CDR3 is TGTGCCAGCAGTCCCGTGAAGATGACAGGCTCTCTGAGTTCACCCCTCCACTTT. This sequence encodes CASSPVKMTGSLSSPLHF. V is TRBV28 and J is TRBJ1-6, with TRBD1 as a possible D gene (6 bases). Germline V gene data show CDR1 as MDHEN and CDR2 as SYDVKM. This CDR3 spans 18 amino acids. Trimming removed 5 bases at V and 9 bases at J, with 26 bases between.

CDR3 sequence (DNA): TGTGCCAGCAACCCAGGGCCCACCGGGGAGCTGTTTTTT. It translates to CASNPGPTGELFF. The chain combines TRBV2 with TRBJ2-2, with D tentatively TRBD1 (5 bases). The V and J ends lost 7 bases and 4 bases respectively, with 10 bases between them. The CDR3 sequence is 13 residues long. The germline CDR1 and CDR2 sequences are SNHLY and FYNNEI.

This chain joins TRBV27 and TRBJ1-1; no definite D call. The V gene's germline CDR1 is MNHEY and CDR2 SMNVEV (reference sequence). The CDR3 extends over 14 amino acids. V was pared by 5 bases and J by 1 base, with 11 bases between. For the CDR3, the DNA is TGTGCCAGCAGTGTACTGGGGTCGAACACTGAAGCTTTCTTT. It encodes CASSVLGSNTEAFF.